The 10 T cell receptor beta chains below come from one sample, sequenced in a study of CD8+ T cells in alopecia areata. It was cDNA, reverse transcribed from extracted RNA, that served as the sequencing template. The repertoire was sequenced with immunoSEQ multiplex PCR; TCRdb's copy has only in-frame clones and lacks some. There are 95,000 to 100,000 clones in the sample; 60% to 65% occur only once, and 15% to 18% lies in the top ten. Treatment: oral pan-JAK inhibitor, 5-10 mg twice daily. The sequences come from CD8+ T cells sorted from blood, collected at week 4, from a patient treated with tofacitinib. The receptors here all came from a human donor with alopecia areata.

V and J are TRBV6-5 and TRBJ2-3, with 8 bases that match TRBD2. Trimming took 3 bases from V and 4 from J; bases not matched to a gene: 3. Germline CDR1 MNHEY, CDR2 SVGAGI. The CDR3 consists of 14 residues. This CDR3 is CASSYSGEADTQYF. CDR3 nucleotides: TGTGCCAGCAGTTATAGCGGGGAAGCAGATACGCAGTATTTT.

The chain carries TRBV9 and TRBJ2-2; D gene ambiguous. The CDR3 has 18 residues. Germline CDR1 is SGDLS and CDR2 is YYNGEE. Trimming took 0 bases from V and 3 from J, leaving 18 bases between them. The CDR3 region has the DNA TGTGCCAGCAGCGTAGACTTGAACACCACCTTATACACCGGGGAGCTGTTTTTT. Its translation: CASSVDLNTTLYTGELFF.

The V and J genes are TRBV14 and TRBJ2-1; D might be TRBD2 (5 bases). V gave up 3 bases and J gave up 10 bases, with 16 bases separating them. The CDR3 is 14 residues long. Germline-derived CDR1 and CDR2 are SGHDN and FVKESK. The CDR3 sequence is CASSHIGLSGEQFF. The CDR3 DNA reads TGTGCCAGCAGCCATATTGGGCTCTCGGGGGAGCAGTTCTTC.

The J gene is TRBJ1-2, the V gene TRBV6-5; no firm D call. The CDR3 extends over 13 amino acids. V dropped 0 bases and J dropped 6 bases, with 8 bases sitting between them. Germline-derived CDR1 and CDR2 are MNHEY and SVGAGI. CDR3 DNA sequence: TGTGCCAGCAGTTACTCGGGGAGAGATGGCTACACCTTC. This gives the protein CASSYSGRDGYTF.

J is TRBJ2-5 and V is TRBV5-8; D might be TRBD2 (6 bases). Germline V gene sequence: CDR1 SGHTS, CDR2 YDEGEE. Trimming took 7 bases from V and 3 from J, leaving 16 bases between them. This CDR3 has 14 amino acids. The CDR3 DNA follows: TGTGCCAGCGGGGGACTCACTTCCGAAGAGACCCAGTACTTC. Residues: CASGGLTSEETQYF.

V gene TRBV5-1 combines with J gene TRBJ2-7, with 9 bases identical to TRBD2. This CDR3 has 15 residues. Germline V gives CDR1 SGHRS, CDR2 YFSETQ. With 0 bases clipped from V and 2 bases from J, the junction kept 3 bases outside the gene matches. CDR3 sequence reads: CASSLGLAGTYEQYF. The CDR3 nucleotides read TGCGCCAGCAGCTTGGGTCTAGCGGGGACCTACGAGCAGTACTTC.

The V and J genes are TRBV2 and TRBJ2-7; 7 bases line up with TRBD2. Germline CDR1 and CDR2: SNHLY and FYNNEI. J was trimmed by 7 bases and V by 1 base; bases with no gene match: 10. The CDR3 contains 15 residues. In DNA, the CDR3 is TGTGCCAGCAGTGAAGACGAGGGGAGGGCTGGGGAGCAGTACTTC. Its translation: CASSEDEGRAGEQYF.

The V and J genes are TRBV6-5 and TRBJ2-3; no clear D. The CDR3 is made up of 12 amino acids. Germline V gene data show CDR1 as MNHEY and CDR2 as SVGAGI. The V end was cut by 0 bases, the J end by 6 bases, with 4 bases between. CDR3 sequence: CASSYSDDTQYF. The CDR3 coding sequence is TGTGCCAGCAGTTACTCGGACGATACGCAGTATTTT.

The J gene is TRBJ2-2, the V gene TRBV6-5; tentative D call: TRBD1 (6 bases). V was trimmed by 5 bases and J by 7 bases, leaving 11 bases between them. Germline V gene data show CDR1 as MNHEY and CDR2 as SVGAGI. The length of the CDR3 is 13 residues. The CDR3 reads CASSVQGSGELFF. DNA for the CDR3: TGTGCCAGCAGTGTACAGGGTAGCGGGGAGCTGTTTTTT.

The chain's CDR3 is CASSIQGADGDTQYF. The DNA of the CDR3 is TGTGCCAGCAGCATCCAGGGGGCGGATGGAGATACGCAGTATTTT. The J gene is TRBJ2-3, the V gene TRBV27; TRBD1 agrees at 8 bases. With 6 bases clipped from V and 5 bases from J, the junction kept 10 bases outside the gene matches. The CDR3 is made up of 15 amino acids. CDR1 and CDR2 from the germline V gene are MNHEY and SMNVEV (reference sequence).